This T cell receptor (beta chain) was retrieved from a study of cytomegalovirus exposure and HLA in healthy donors. Whole-study results and caveats: Previous analysis showed most TCR beta V segments were productive about 90% or about 30% of the time. Researchers counted around 170 TCR beta chains as cytomegalovirus-associated.

To note about this clone: Its target is unknown.

The primer mix had 60 Vbeta and 13 Jbeta primers. Sequencing was performed with immunoSEQ multiplex PCR; in TCRdb, only in-frame clones are kept and a portion is missing. This repertoire includes more than 70,000 clones. This CDR3 is 14 amino acids long. Germline V gene data show CDR1 as SGHDT and CDR2 as YYEEEE. V was trimmed by 4 bases and J by 3 bases, leaving 14 bases between them. Sequencing was carried out using PBMCs. This clonotype was sampled from an older woman in good health and CMV-seronegative. This chain links TRBV5-6 with TRBJ2-7, with D perhaps TRBD1 (6 bases). CDR3 sequence (DNA): TGTGCCAGCAGCATTCAGGGGCCCCACTACGAGCAGTACTTC. Its translation is CASSIQGPHYEQYF.